This passage covers 3 T cell receptor beta chains from one sample sequenced in a study of tumor-infiltrating lymphocytes in primary liver carcinoma (dated by TCRdb to 2015 to 2018). Blood RNA was extracted from unsorted whole blood using TRIzol reagent, and germline DNA was obtained with the DNeasy Blood & Tissue kit. Instrument on record: Illumina HiSeq 2500. Starting from about 500 ng total RNA, TCRbeta-specific cDNA was produced by reverse transcription with a constant-region primer and ProtoScript II reverse transcriptase. The TCRbeta libraries were prepared through three rounds of nested multiplex PCR following a slightly modified ARM-PCR procedure. The first two PCR rounds used multiplex TRBV1-TRBV30 forward primers with a Cbeta reverse primer, each for about 10 cycles. The public reads were quality trimmed at Q25 with fastp and then assembled into clones with MiXCR by TCRdb, keeping productive beta chains. For every CDR3 protein sequence, its rows merge into one entry that carries the most common genes and DNA. Here the sample has roughly 330,000 distinct CDR3 sequences; around three fifths occur a single time. 6.5% of the sample is held by the ten biggest clonotypes.

Sequencing was done on a sample of peripheral blood. These receptors originate from a man aged 40-55 years with primary liver carcinoma and hepatitis B virus infection.

The chain couples TRBV29-1 to TRBJ1-1; D is unclear. This CDR3 contains 12 residues. V dropped 7 bases and J dropped 1 base, with 10 bases sitting between them. The germline CDR1 and CDR2 sequences are SQVTM and ANQGSEA. The CDR3 nucleotides are TGCAGCGCCGAGAAAGGGAACACTGAAGCTTTCTTT. Amino acid sequence: CSAEKGNTEAFF.

This rearrangement joins TRBV10-3 to TRBJ1-5, with 8 positions matching TRBD1. V shed 11 bases and J 3 bases; nucleotides not matched to a gene: 9. Germline lookup yields CDR1 ENHRY and CDR2 SYGVKD. The CDR3 has 14 residues. CDR3 sequence: CAVSEQGDNQPQHF. CDR3 DNA sequence: TGTGCCGTATCTGAACAGGGGGACAATCAGCCCCAGCATTTT.

A note on this clonotype: This clone may be a read error of a much larger clone one base away. The chain combines TRBV6-1 with TRBJ2-7, with D maybe TRBD2 (6 bases). CDR1 is MNHNS, CDR2 SASEGT, per germline. There are 13 residues in the CDR3. CDR3 bases: TGTGCCAGCAGTGGGCGGGACCCCTACGATCAGTACTTC. This codes for CASSGRDPYDQYF.